Listed below are T cell receptor beta chains from one sample, sequenced in a study of CD4 T cell repertoires in COVID-19. Here immunoSEQ multiplex PCR was the method, and the copy in TCRdb shows in-frame clones only, minus some. The sample records about 25,000 clones, roughly 93% being singletons. Material: circulating follicular helper CD4+ T cells (cTfh) from blood, obtained before the COVID-19 pandemic. These receptors were collected from a human donor who had COVID-19. Both conserved end residues are part of each CDR3. D genes are given only for firm matches. The size of a clone is reported for some rows only, either as once, few or many, or as a class for expanded clones.

>TRBV28|NA|TRBJ2-1|TRBD1
TGTGCCAGCAACAGGGGGAATGAGCAGTTCTTC
CASNRGNEQFF
>TRBV27|NA|TRBJ2-3|TRBD1
TGTGCCAGCAGTTTCGGCGGGACAGGGGTAGATACGCAGTATTTT
CASSFGGTGVDTQYF
>TRBV16|NA|TRBJ1-5|NA
TGTGCCAGCAGCCAATCCAGGGCCGGATCGCCCCAGCATTTT
CASSQSRAGSPQHF
>TRBV10-2|NA|TRBJ2-1|TRBD2
TGCGCCAGCAGTGAGTCCCTAGCGGGAGGCTGGAATGAGCAGTTCTTC
CASSESLAGGWNEQFF
>TRBV6-5|NA|TRBJ2-7|NA
TGTGCCAGCAGTTTCTCAGGAGGGAGTGTGGGCGAGCAGTACTTC
CASSFSGGSVGEQYF
>TRBV28|NA|TRBJ2-7|NA
TGTGCCAGCGAAGTCCCGGAGGGGGCCGCTCACACCTACGAGCAGTACTTC
CASEVPEGAAHTYEQYF
>TRBV30|NA|TRBJ2-5|NA
TGTGCCTGGACCTTCGGGACATCATACCAAGAGACCCAGTACTTC
CAWTFGTSYQETQYF
>TRBV6-6|NA|TRBJ2-1|TRBD2
TGTGCCAGCAGTCAAACTAGCGGGTACAATGAGCAGTTCTTC
CASSQTSGYNEQFF
>TRBV2|NA|TRBJ1-1|NA
TGTGCCAGCAGTCCTCCCGGACAGATGAACACTGAAGCTTTCTTT
CASSPPGQMNTEAFF
>TRBV18|NA|TRBJ1-1|TRBD1
TGTGCCAGCTCAAAGGCAGGGGGAGGTACTGAAGCTTTCTTT
CASSKAGGGTEAFF
>TRBV11-2|NA|TRBJ2-7|TRBD1
TGTGCCAGCAGATTAAACGGACAGGGGGCCTACGAGCAGTACTTC
CASRLNGQGAYEQYF
>TRBV28|NA|TRBJ1-2|TRBD1
TGTGCCAGCAGTAAACAGGGGGCGTCCGGCTATGGCTACACCTTC
CASSKQGASGYGYTF
>TRBV28|NA|TRBJ1-2|NA
TGTGCCAGCAGTTTCGGGGGGAATGGCTACACCTTC
CASSFGGNGYTF
>TRBV2|NA|TRBJ2-3|TRBD2
TGTGCCAGCAGTAGGACTAGCGGGGGCTCAGATACGCAGTATTTT
CASSRTSGGSDTQYF
>TRBV5-1|NA|TRBJ1-3|NA
TGCGCCAGCAGCGGGGGGACTTCTGGAAACACCATATATTTT
CASSGGTSGNTIYF
>TRBV9|once|TRBJ2-2|NA
TGTGCCAGCAGCGTAAGTCCCCAAGGGGGTAGGACCGGGGAGCTGTTTTTT
CASSVSPQGGRTGELFF
>TRBV7-8|NA|TRBJ2-3|NA
TGTGCCAGCAGCTTGCGAAACTCGGGGGTTAGCACAGATACGCAGTATTTT
CASSLRNSGVSTDTQYF
>TRBV5-4|NA|TRBJ1-1|NA
TGTGCCAGCAGCTTTGGGGGCGGCATGAACACTGAAGCTTTCTTT
CASSFGGGMNTEAFF
>TRBV9|NA|TRBJ1-3|NA
TGTGCCAGCAGCTTGGGCCGCGCCGCTGGAAACACCATATATTTT
CASSLGRAAGNTIYF
>TRBV9|NA|TRBJ2-7|TRBD2
TGTGCCAGCAGCGTAGCGGGGGGTTCGAGCTCCTACGAGCAGTACTTC
CASSVAGGSSSYEQYF
>TRBV7-2|NA|TRBJ2-7|NA
TGTGCCAGCAGCATTATGCTATCCGAGCAGTACTTC
CASSIMLSEQYF
>TRBV18|NA|TRBJ1-4|TRBD1
TGTGCCAGCTCATCCGAGGACAGGGGAGGAAAACTGTTTTTT
CASSSEDRGGKLFF
>TRBV2|NA|TRBJ1-5|NA
TGTGCCAGTACGCCCGACTCCCCCAATCAGCCCCAGCATTTT
CASTPDSPNQPQHF
>TRBV11-2|NA|TRBJ1-3|NA
TGTGCCAGCAGGCAGGGGTCCTCTGGAAACACCATATATTTT
CASRQGSSGNTIYF
>TRBV5-1|NA|TRBJ1-1|NA
TGCGCCAGCAGCCCGGAGGGCAACACTGAAGCTTTCTTT
CASSPEGNTEAFF
>TRBV7-2|NA|TRBJ2-7|TRBD2
TGTGCCAGCAGCTCAATACTAGCGGGAGCTCGCGAGCAGTACTTC
CASSSILAGAREQYF
>TRBV6-1|few|TRBJ2-2|TRBD2
TGTGCCATCCGTAGCGGGGGGGGTCATACCGGGGAGCTGTTTTTT
CAIRSGGGHTGELFF
>TRBV19|NA|TRBJ2-7|TRBD1
TGTGCCAGTAGTTCACAGGCGGACAGGAGTTACGAGCAGTACTTC
CASSSQADRSYEQYF
>TRBV6-1|NA|TRBJ2-3|TRBD1
TGTGCCAGCAGAGACAGGGGCTTGGGCACAGATACGCAGTATTTT
CASRDRGLGTDTQYF
>TRBV5-1|NA|TRBJ2-3|NA
TGCGCCAGCAGCAGAAACCCTAGCGAGAAAGATACGCAGTATTTT
CASSRNPSEKDTQYF
>TRBV7-3|NA|TRBJ2-3|TRBD2
TGTGCCAGCGGGACTATTAGCACAGATACGCAGTATTTT
CASGTISTDTQYF
>TRBV7-9|NA|TRBJ1-1|NA
TGTGCCAGCAGCTTAATGGGGGGACGTATTGAAGCTTTCTTT
CASSLMGGRIEAFF
>TRBV28|NA|TRBJ1-2|NA
TGTGCCAGCAGTTTCGAGGGGGCTAACTATGGCTACACCTTC
CASSFEGANYGYTF
>TRBV27|NA|TRBJ2-7|NA
TGTGCCAGCAGGGGGGGGCTGCAGGGTCGGGGCGAGCAGTACTTC
CASRGGLQGRGEQYF
>TRBV5-1|NA|TRBJ2-2|NA
TGCGCCAGCAGCCCCACCCCGCTAGGGGCGAACACCGGGGAGCTGTTTTTT
CASSPTPLGANTGELFF
>TRBV5-1|NA|TRBJ2-2|TRBD2
TGCGCCAGCAGCGAGCTAGCGGAGCTTACCGGGGAGCTGTTTTTT
CASSELAELTGELFF
>TRBV6-6|NA|TRBJ2-2|NA
TGTGCCAGCAGCAGTCCCTCCTTCACCGGGGAGCTGTTTTTT
CASSSPSFTGELFF
>TRBV6-5|once|TRBJ1-2|NA
TGTGCCAGCAGTGCCGACAGGCGCCTTAACTATGGCTACACCTTC
CASSADRRLNYGYTF
>TRBV5-6|NA|TRBJ1-1|NA
TGTGCCAGCAGCTTCTGGGGAGGGGGGGTACAGAGCACTGAAGCTTTCTTT
CASSFWGGGVQSTEAFF
>TRBV5-1|NA|TRBJ2-5|NA
TGCGCCAGCAGCCAGACCGGGGGGCGCGAAGAGACCCAGTACTTC
CASSQTGGREETQYF
>TRBV5-1|once|TRBJ2-2|TRBD2
TGCGCCAGCAGCTTACCAGCGGGAGATACCGGGGAGCTGTTTTTT
CASSLPAGDTGELFF
>TRBV19|NA|TRBJ2-2|TRBD2
TGTGCCAGTAGAATACTAGCGGGAGCGGGCACCGGGGAGCTGTTTTTT
CASRILAGAGTGELFF
>TRBV4-1|NA|TRBJ1-4|TRBD1
TGCGCCAGCAGCCTAGGGGACAGAGAGAATGAAAAACTGTTTTTT
CASSLGDRENEKLFF
>TRBV27|NA|TRBJ1-2|NA
TGTGCCAGCAGTTTTCTCCAGGGAAAGGACTATGGCTACACCTTC
CASSFLQGKDYGYTF
>TRBV2|NA|TRBJ1-1|TRBD1
TGTGCCAGCAGTGTGAGGGAACAGGGGAGCACTGAAGCTTTCTTT
CASSVREQGSTEAFF
>TRBV7-2|NA|TRBJ2-7|TRBD2
TGTGCCAGCAGCCTAAGGTTCAGCGGGGGGGGCCACGAGCAGTACTTC
CASSLRFSGGGHEQYF
>TRBV7-2|NA|TRBJ1-1|TRBD1
TGTGCCAGCAGCTTATTTCAGGGGGCAAGGACTGAAGCTTTCTTT
CASSLFQGARTEAFF
>TRBV10-3|NA|TRBJ1-2|NA
TGTGCCAATGCACAGGGAACTAACTATGGCTACACCTTC
CANAQGTNYGYTF
>TRBV5-1|NA|TRBJ1-2|NA
TGCGCCAGCAGCCTAGACGGAGCTAACTATGGCTACACCTTC
CASSLDGANYGYTF
>TRBV5-6|NA|TRBJ1-3|NA
TGTGCCAGCAGGTTCCGACTGGAAGGAAACACCATATATTTT
CASRFRLEGNTIYF